This is a list of T cell receptor beta chains from one sample in a study of esophageal squamous cell carcinoma under preoperative chemotherapy. TCRdb used MiXCR to reprocess the PCR reads, holding one entry per CDR3 protein. The sample has roughly 30,000 distinct CDR3 sequences; around 50% are singletons. Sampling was done from a patient given preoperative chemotherapy. The receptors come from a human donor with esophageal squamous cell carcinoma. The donor label of this sample is uncertain. Each CDR3 is given with its conserved first and last residue. D genes are given only for firm matches. Clone size, where shown, is once, few, many, or a class for clones that have expanded.

j_call d_call v_call clone_size cdr3_nt cdr3_aa
TRBJ2-2 . TRBV5-6 once TGTGCCAGCAGTGCACTAAACGAAAACACCGGGGAGCTGTTTTTT CASSALNENTGELFF
TRBJ2-1 TRBD1 TRBV7-2 many TGTGCCAGCAGCTTAAGGACAGGGAATCAAGAGACCCAGTTCTTC CASSLRTGNQETQFF
TRBJ2-3 . TRBV6-1 . TGTGCCAGCAGTGAAGTTCGTAGGGGTGCAGATACGCAGTATTTT CASSEVRRGADTQYF
TRBJ2-2 . TRBV7-3 . TGTGCCAGCAGTCCGGTGACGGTCGCGAACACCGGGGAGCTGTTTTTT CASSPVTVANTGELFF
TRBJ2-5 . TRBV20-1 . TGCAGTATAAAGGGGCTAGAGGAGACCCAGTACTTC CSIKGLEETQYF
TRBJ2-7 . TRBV18 . TGTGCCAGCTCACCAGGGGCAGCCTCCTACGAGCAGTACTTC CASSPGAASYEQYF
TRBJ2-7 TRBD1 TRBV6-5 many TGTGCCAGCAGTTACTCGGCAGGGGGCTCCTACGAGCAGTACTTC CASSYSAGGSYEQYF
TRBJ2-4 . TRBV7-2 . TGTGCCAGCAGCTCGGGGCGGTGGACCACAGATATGCAGTACTTT CASSSGRWTTDMQYF
TRBJ2-7 . TRBV6-1 . TGTGCCAGCTCTGTCCGCCCCGGTGGTCGCGAGCAGTACTTC CASSVRPGGREQYF
TRBJ2-3 . TRBV12-3/TRBV12-4 . TGTGCCGGGGGTCATGGGGGGCGAGGCAAAGATACCCAGTATTTT CAGGHGGRGKDTQYF
TRBJ2-5 TRBD2 TRBV7-3 once TGTGGCGGGGGGCACGGGGGTCGCGACCAAGAGACCCAGTACTTC CGGGHGGRDQETQYF
TRBJ2-3 . TRBV18 . TGTGCCAGCTCGCCACAGGGATCAACAGATACGCAGTATTTT CASSPQGSTDTQYF
TRBJ2-7 TRBD2 TRBV7-2 . TGTGCCAGCAGCTTAGTGTCTGGCGGGGGGTTCGAAGATACGCAGTACTTC CASSLVSGGGFEDTQYF
TRBJ2-3 . TRBV12-3/TRBV12-4 few TGTGCCAGCAGTCCTGAGACAATAGGCCCTACAGATACGCAGTATTTT CASSPETIGPTDTQYF
TRBJ2-3 . TRBV12-3/TRBV12-4 . TGTGCCAGCATCTCGGGGGTGAGAGCCGCAAACACGCAGTACTTT CASISGVRAANTQYF
TRBJ1-5 . TRBV15 many TGTGCCACCAGCACCCAGACAGTCCAGCCCCAGCATTTT CATSTQTVQPQHF
TRBJ2-6 . TRBV6-5 . TGTGCCAGCAGTTATAGAAATTTCGGCTCTGGGGCCAACGTCCTGACTTTC CASSYRNFGSGANVLTF
TRBJ2-1 TRBD2 TRBV6-1 . TGTGCCAGCAGGATCCTAGCGGGAGAGTACAATGAGCAGTTCTTC CASRILAGEYNEQFF